This T cell receptor (beta chain) came from a study of vaccination effects on CD4 cells after COVID-19. Whole-study results and caveats: Clones of infection and vaccine origin contracted markedly late after vaccination. A shortage of convalescent patients and an absence of early post-infection timepoints characterized the study.

After expansion with viral peptide pools in the ViraFEST assay, antigen-specific CD4+ T cells were sequenced. Following culture for about 11 days, CD4+ T cells were isolated. Two-dose BNT162b2 or mRNA-1273 vaccination was given to participants. Vaccinated recipients, who were negative for nucleocapsid antibodies, had no history of SARS-CoV-2 infection. Cultures of 2 million or so PBMC per well contained 9.5 to 10 IU/ml IL-2 plus 10 ug/ml peptides. The CDR3 contains 15 residues. Trimming cost V 4 bases and J 5 bases; bases outside gene matches: 8. The germline gives CDR1 SGHNT, CDR2 YYREEE (reference sequence). This clone was recorded a few times. The antigen is not known. The data were produced by immunoSEQ multiplex PCR, yet TCRdb's version contains in-frame clones alone and is incomplete. The sample yields roughly 13,000 clones, 72% seen once.

V and J are TRBV5-4 and TRBJ2-5; 10 bases align to TRBD1. The sequences come from CD4+ T cells from PBMCs cultured with SARS-CoV-2 spike peptides, collected after COVID-19 vaccination. The receptor was derived from a human donor who received a COVID-19 vaccine. The CDR3 reads CASSPRDRGGETQYF. In nucleotides, the CDR3 is TGTGCCAGCAGCCCAAGGGACAGGGGTGGGGAGACCCAGTACTTC.